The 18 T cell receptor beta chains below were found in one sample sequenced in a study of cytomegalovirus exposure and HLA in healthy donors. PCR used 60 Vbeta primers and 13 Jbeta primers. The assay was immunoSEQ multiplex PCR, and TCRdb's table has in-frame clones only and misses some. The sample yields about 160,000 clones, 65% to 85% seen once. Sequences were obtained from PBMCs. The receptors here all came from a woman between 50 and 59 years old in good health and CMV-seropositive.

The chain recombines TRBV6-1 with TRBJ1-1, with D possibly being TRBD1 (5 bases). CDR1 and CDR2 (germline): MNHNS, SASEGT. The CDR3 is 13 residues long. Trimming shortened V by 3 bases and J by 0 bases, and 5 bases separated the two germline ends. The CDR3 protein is CASSETVNTEAFF. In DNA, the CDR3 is TGTGCCAGCAGTGAGACAGTGAACACTGAAGCTTTCTTT.

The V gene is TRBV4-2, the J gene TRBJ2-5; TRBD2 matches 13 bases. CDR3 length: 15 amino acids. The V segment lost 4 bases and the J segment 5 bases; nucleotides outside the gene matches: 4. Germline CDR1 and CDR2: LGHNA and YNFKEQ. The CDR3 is CASSLGLAGEETQYF. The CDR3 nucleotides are TGTGCCAGCAGCCTAGGACTAGCGGGAGAGGAGACCCAGTACTTC.

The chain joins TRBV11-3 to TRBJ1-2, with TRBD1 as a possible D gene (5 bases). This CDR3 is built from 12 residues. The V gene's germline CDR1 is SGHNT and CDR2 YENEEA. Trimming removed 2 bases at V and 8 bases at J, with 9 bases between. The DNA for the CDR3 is TGTGCCAGCAGCTTACAGGGCTACGGCTACACCTTC. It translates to CASSLQGYGYTF.

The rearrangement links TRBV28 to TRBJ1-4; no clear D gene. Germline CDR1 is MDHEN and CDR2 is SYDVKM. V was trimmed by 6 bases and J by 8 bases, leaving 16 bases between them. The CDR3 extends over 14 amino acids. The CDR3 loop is CASSPRGRYEKLFF. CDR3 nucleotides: TGTGCCAGCAGCCCCAGAGGCAGATACGAAAAACTGTTTTTT.

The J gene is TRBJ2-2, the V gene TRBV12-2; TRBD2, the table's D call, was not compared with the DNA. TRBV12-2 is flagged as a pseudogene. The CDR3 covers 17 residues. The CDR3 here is CASRLQLAGLNTGELFF. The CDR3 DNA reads TGTGCAAGTCGCTTACAACTAGCGGGGCTCAACACCGGGGAGCTGTTTTTT.

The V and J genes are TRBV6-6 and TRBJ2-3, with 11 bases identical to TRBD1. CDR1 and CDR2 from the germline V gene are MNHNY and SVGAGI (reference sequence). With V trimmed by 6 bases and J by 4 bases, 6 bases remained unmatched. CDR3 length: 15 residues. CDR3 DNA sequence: TGTGCCAGCAGCTATTGGGACAGGGGGTCAGATACGCAGTATTTT. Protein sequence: CASSYWDRGSDTQYF.

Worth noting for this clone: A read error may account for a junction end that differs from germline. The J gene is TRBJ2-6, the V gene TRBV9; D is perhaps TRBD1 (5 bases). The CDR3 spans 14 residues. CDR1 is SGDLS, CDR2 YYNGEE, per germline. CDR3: CASSVEAGANGLTF. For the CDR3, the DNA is TGTGCCAGCAGCGTAGAAGCTGGGGCCAACGGCCTGACTTTC. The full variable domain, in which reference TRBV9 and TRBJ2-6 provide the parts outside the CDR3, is DSGVTQTPKHLITATGQRVTLRCSPRSGDLSVYWYQQSLDQGLQFLIQYYNGEERAKGNILERFSAQQFPDLHSELNLSSLELGDSALYFCASSVEAGANGLTFGAGSRLTVL.

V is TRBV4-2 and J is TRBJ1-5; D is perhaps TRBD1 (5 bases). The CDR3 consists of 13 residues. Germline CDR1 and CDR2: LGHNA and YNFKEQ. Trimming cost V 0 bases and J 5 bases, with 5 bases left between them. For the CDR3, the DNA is TGTGCCAGCAGCCAAGACAGGGATCAGCCCCAGCATTTT. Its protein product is CASSQDRDQPQHF.

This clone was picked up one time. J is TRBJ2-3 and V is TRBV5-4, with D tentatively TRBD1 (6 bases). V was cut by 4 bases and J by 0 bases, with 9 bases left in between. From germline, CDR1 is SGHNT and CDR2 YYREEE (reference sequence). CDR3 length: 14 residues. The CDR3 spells CASSIGQSTDTQYF. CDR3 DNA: TGTGCCAGCAGCATCGGACAGAGCACAGATACGCAGTATTTT.

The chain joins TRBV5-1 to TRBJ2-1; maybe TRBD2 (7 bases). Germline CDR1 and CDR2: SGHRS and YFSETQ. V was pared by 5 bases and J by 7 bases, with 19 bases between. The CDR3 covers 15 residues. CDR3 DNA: TGCGCCAGCAGTCCCCAAGGACTAGGGGGGAATGAGCAGTTCTTC. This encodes CASSPQGLGGNEQFF.

In DNA, the CDR3 is TGTGCCAGCAGTGACTGGCGCGGGAGGGCCGGGAGCACAGATACGCAGTATTTT. Translation gives CASSDWRGRAGSTDTQYF. The V gene is TRBV6-4, the J gene TRBJ2-3, with 9 bases fitting TRBD2. CDR1 and CDR2 (germline): MRHNA, SNTAGT. The CDR3 length is 18 residues. With 1 base clipped from V and 0 bases from J, the junction kept 8 bases outside the gene matches.

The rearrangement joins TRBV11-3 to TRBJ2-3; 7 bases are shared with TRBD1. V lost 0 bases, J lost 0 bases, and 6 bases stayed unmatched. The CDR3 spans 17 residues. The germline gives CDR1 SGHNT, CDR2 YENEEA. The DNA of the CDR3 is TGTGCCAGCAGCTTAGACCGGGACAGCACAAGCACAGATACGCAGTATTTT. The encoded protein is CASSLDRDSTSTDTQYF.

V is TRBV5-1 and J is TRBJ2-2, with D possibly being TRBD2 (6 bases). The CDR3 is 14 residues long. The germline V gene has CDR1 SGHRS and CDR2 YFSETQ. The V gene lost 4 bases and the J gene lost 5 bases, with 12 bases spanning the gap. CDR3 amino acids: CASSASGVTGELFF. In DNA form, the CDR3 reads TGCGCCAGCAGCGCATCGGGAGTAACCGGGGAGCTGTTTTTT.

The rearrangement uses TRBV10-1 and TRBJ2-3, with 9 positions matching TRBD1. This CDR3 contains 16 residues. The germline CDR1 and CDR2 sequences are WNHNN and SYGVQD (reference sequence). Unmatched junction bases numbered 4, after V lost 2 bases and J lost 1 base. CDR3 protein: CASSEPRTGGTDTQYF. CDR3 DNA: TGCGCCAGCAGTGAGCCTCGGACAGGGGGCACAGATACGCAGTATTTT.

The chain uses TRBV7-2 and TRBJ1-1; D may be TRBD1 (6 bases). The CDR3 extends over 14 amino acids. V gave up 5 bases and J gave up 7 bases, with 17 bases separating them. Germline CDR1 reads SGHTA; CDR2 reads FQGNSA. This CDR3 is CASSRAQGQDEAFF. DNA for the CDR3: TGTGCCAGCAGCCGTGCCCAGGGGCAAGATGAAGCTTTCTTT.

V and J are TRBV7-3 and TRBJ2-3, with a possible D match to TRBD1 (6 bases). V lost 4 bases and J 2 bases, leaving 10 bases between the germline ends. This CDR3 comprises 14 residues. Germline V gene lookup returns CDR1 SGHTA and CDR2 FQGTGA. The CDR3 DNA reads TGTGCCAGCAGCTCGGACAGAAACACAGATACGCAGTATTTT. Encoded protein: CASSSDRNTDTQYF. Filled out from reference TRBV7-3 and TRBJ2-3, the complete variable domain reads GAGVSQTPSNKVTEKGKYVELRCDPISGHTALYWYRQSLGQGPEFLIYFQGTGAADDSGLPNDRFFAVRPEGSVSTLKIQRTERGDSAVYLCASSSDRNTDTQYFGPGTRLTVL.

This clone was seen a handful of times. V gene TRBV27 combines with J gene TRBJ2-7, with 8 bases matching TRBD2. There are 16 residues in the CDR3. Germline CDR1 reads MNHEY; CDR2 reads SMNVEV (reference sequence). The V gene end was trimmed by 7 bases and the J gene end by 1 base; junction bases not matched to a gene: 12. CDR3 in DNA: TGTGCCAGCACCCCCGGGAGCGGGAGCGGATCCTACGAGCAGTACTTC. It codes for CASTPGSGSGSYEQYF.

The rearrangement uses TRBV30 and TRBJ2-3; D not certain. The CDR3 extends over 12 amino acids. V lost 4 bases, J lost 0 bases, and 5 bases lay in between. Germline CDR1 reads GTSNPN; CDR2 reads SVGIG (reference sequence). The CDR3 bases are TGTGCCTGGAAGAGGAGCACAGATACGCAGTATTTT. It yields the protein CAWKRSTDTQYF.